One and the same sample provided the 30 T cell receptor beta chains below, sequenced in a study of Tregs in tolerant kidney transplant recipients. TCRdb keeps only in-frame clones here, not all; method: immunoSEQ multiplex PCR. The sample holds tens of thousands of clones, around 84% seen once. Sequenced: CD4+ T cells from blood. These receptors all come from a human donor in good health.

This clone appeared a few times. The genes are TRBV5-4 and TRBJ1-2, with TRBD1 matching over 7 bases. Germline V gene sequence: CDR1 SGHNT, CDR2 YYREEE (reference sequence). V was clipped by 5 bases and J by 5 bases; unmatched bases: 6. There are 13 residues in the CDR3. The CDR3 nucleotides read TGTGCCAGCAGACCCGGGACAGATTATGGCTACACCTTC. Translating gives CASRPGTDYGYTF.

The chain is built from TRBV4-1 and TRBJ2-1; D remains unclear. The CDR3 covers 16 residues. The ends were cut back, 1 base at V and 4 bases at J, with 14 bases in the middle. The germline V gene has CDR1 MGHRA and CDR2 YSYEKL. The CDR3 region is CASSQVATRRYNEQFF. DNA of the CDR3: TGCGCCAGCAGCCAAGTCGCGACACGGCGGTACAATGAGCAGTTCTTC.

This chain uses TRBV5-6 with TRBJ2-7; D call uncertain. The CDR3 extends over 11 amino acids. Trimming cost V 2 bases and J 3 bases, with 3 bases left between them. Germline CDR1 SGHDT, CDR2 YYEEEE. The chain's CDR3 is CASSFSYEQYF. The CDR3 bases are TGTGCCAGCAGCTTTAGCTACGAGCAGTACTTC.

The gene calls are TRBV5-6 and TRBJ1-1; D call uncertain. This CDR3 region has 13 residues. Trimming stripped 2 bases from V and 10 bases from J, with 15 bases between. CDR1 is SGHDT and CDR2 is YYEEEE in the germline V gene. This CDR3 is CASSFGVVRVAFF. The DNA of the CDR3 is TGTGCCAGCAGCTTCGGGGTGGTGAGGGTAGCTTTCTTT.

The CDR3 DNA reads as TGTGCCAGCAGCCCAGGGAGGGGTCACTCCTACGAGCAGTACTTC. This encodes CASSPGRGHSYEQYF. The gene calls are TRBV7-2 and TRBJ2-7; 7 bases line up with TRBD2. Germline CDR1 is SGHTA and CDR2 is FQGNSA. The trim removed 5 bases at V and 0 bases at J, leaving 7 bases unmatched. CDR3 length: 15 residues.

V usage is TRBV10-3 and J usage is TRBJ2-5; D is undetermined. Trimming removed 4 bases at V and 3 bases at J, with 9 bases between. CDR1 and CDR2 (germline): ENHRY, SYGVKD. The CDR3 covers 13 residues. The CDR3: CAISVTAEETQYF. The CDR3 nucleotides read TGTGCCATCAGTGTAACTGCTGAAGAGACCCAGTACTTC.

The chain carries TRBV28 and TRBJ1-6; no clear D gene. Germline CDR1 and CDR2: MDHEN and SYDVKM. Trimming left V 3 bases short and J 8 bases short, with 17 bases between. This CDR3 is built from 16 residues. Written as DNA, the CDR3 is TGTGCCAGCAGTTTTAGGTTCACTCGGGCGGATTCACCCCTCCACTTT. Translated: CASSFRFTRADSPLHF.

This rearrangement joins TRBV6-1 to TRBJ2-7, with D hard to call. CDR3 size: 13 residues. Per germline, CDR1 MNHNS and CDR2 SASEGT. V lost 3 bases and J lost 2, with 8 bases in between. For the CDR3, the DNA is TGTGCCAGCAGTGAGCTGCTAACCTACGAGCAGTACTTC. This encodes CASSELLTYEQYF.

This chain joins TRBV18 and TRBJ1-2, with D maybe TRBD1 (6 bases). This CDR3 has 15 residues. Per the germline V gene, CDR1 is KGHSH and CDR2 is LQKENI. Trimming removed 4 bases at V and 8 bases at J, with 20 bases between. DNA for the CDR3: TGTGCCAGCTCACTCTCCCAGGACAGCTGGAGCGGCTACACCTTC. Its protein product is CASSLSQDSWSGYTF. The full variable domain, its missing parts supplied by reference TRBV18 and TRBJ1-2, is NAGVMQNPRHLVRRRGQEARLRCSPMKGHSHVYWYRQLPEEGLKFMVYLQKENIIDESGMPKERFSAEFPKEGPSILRIQQVVRGDSAAYFCASSLSQDSWSGYTFGSGTRLTVV.

This clone was detected only once. This chain connects TRBV29-1 to TRBJ1-1; D is unresolved. In germline, CDR1 is SQVTM, CDR2 ANQGSEA. V dropped 4 bases and J dropped 5 bases, with 11 bases sitting between them. CDR3 size: 12 residues. CDR3 in amino acids: CSVGTWLTEAFF. The CDR3 DNA reads TGCAGCGTTGGGACCTGGTTAACTGAAGCTTTCTTT.

This rearrangement joins TRBV5-1 to TRBJ1-4; D remains unclear. The CDR3 is made up of 15 amino acids. The V end lost 5 bases, the J end lost 8 bases, and 19 bases lay between the germline ends. Germline loops: CDR1 SGHRS, CDR2 YFSETQ. CDR3 bases: TGCGCCAGCAGTACGGAGGGTGGTCGGGGAGAAAAACTGTTTTTT. Amino acid sequence: CASSTEGGRGEKLFF.

This clone has just a few counts. For the CDR3, the DNA is TGCGCCAGCAGCCAATACAGGGGGAATAATTCACCCCTCCACTTT. It translates to CASSQYRGNNSPLHF. The chain carries TRBV4-1 and TRBJ1-6, with 8 nucleotides matching TRBD1. With V trimmed by 2 bases and J by 5 bases, 2 bases remained unmatched. There are 15 residues in the CDR3. Germline V CDR1 and CDR2: MGHRA, YSYEKL.

This clone has only a few counts. The chain couples TRBV30 to TRBJ2-3, with D uncertain. The ends were cut back, 0 bases at V and 4 bases at J, with 5 bases in the middle. Germline-derived CDR1 and CDR2 are GTSNPN and SVGIG (reference sequence). This CDR3 is 12 amino acids long. The CDR3 sequence is CAWSVHPDTQYF. The CDR3 DNA reads as TGTGCCTGGAGTGTACATCCAGATACGCAGTATTTT.

The J gene is TRBJ2-5, the V gene TRBV21-1; TRBD1 was called by the table and not checked on the DNA. TRBV21-1 is a pseudogene segment. The CDR3 has 14 residues. In DNA, the CDR3 is TGTGCCAACCAACACAGGACAGGGGGAGAGACCCAGTACTTC. Translating gives CANQHRTGGETQYF.

The chain employs TRBV5-1 and TRBJ1-1; no clear D. Between the trimmed V and J ends, which lost 0 bases and 2 bases, there was a span of 14 bases. The CDR3 runs to 16 residues. In germline, CDR1 is SGHRS, CDR2 YFSETQ. The CDR3 nucleotides are TGCGCCAGCAGCTTGGAGGGTACAGTCCCCAACACTGAAGCTTTCTTT. It encodes CASSLEGTVPNTEAFF.

V gene TRBV4-3 combines with J gene TRBJ2-6, with D possibly being TRBD1 (6 bases). The germline gives CDR1 LGHNA, CDR2 YSLEER. The CDR3 is 19 amino acids. V was cut by 1 base and J by 0 bases, with 16 bases left in between. CDR3 nucleotide sequence: TGCGCCAGCAGCCAAGGTTCCGTTCCCAGGGGCTCTGGGGCCAACGTCCTGACTTTC. This gives the protein CASSQGSVPRGSGANVLTF.

J is TRBJ2-7 and V is TRBV11-2; the D gene is possibly TRBD2 (6 bases). The CDR3 loop spans 15 amino acids. Germline V gene data show CDR1 as SGHAT and CDR2 as FQNNGV. V was cut by 3 bases and J by 1 base, with 13 bases left in between. The CDR3 region has the DNA TGTGCCAGCAGCTTCTGGGCTAGCGTATCCTACGAGCAGTACTTC. This translates into CASSFWASVSYEQYF.

CDR3 DNA: TGCAGCGTCGCCGGGCCCCAGGGCTACACAGATACGCAGTATTTT. It specifies CSVAGPQGYTDTQYF. The chain is built from TRBV29-1 and TRBJ2-3; D perhaps matches TRBD1 (5 bases). Deletions cut 6 bases from V and 2 bases from J, with 18 bases between. Germline lookup yields CDR1 SQVTM and CDR2 ANQGSEA. The CDR3 spans 15 residues.

The chain couples TRBV12-5 to TRBJ2-7; 12 positions match TRBD1. Trimming removed 2 bases from V and 4 bases from J; junction bases left unmatched: 9. The CDR3 is made up of 17 amino acids. Looked up from germline, CDR1 is LGHNT and CDR2 is FRNRAP. CDR3 sequence reads: CASGLRLLGQGAYEQYF. CDR3 nucleotides: TGTGCTAGTGGTTTGAGGTTGTTGGGACAGGGGGCATACGAGCAGTACTTC.

This rearrangement joins TRBV12-5 to TRBJ2-5, with D unclear. CDR1 is LGHNT, CDR2 FRNRAP, per germline. This CDR3 has 16 amino acids. Trimming shortened V by 4 bases and J by 2 bases, and 17 bases separated the two germline ends. In DNA, the CDR3 is TGTGCTAGTGGTTCTCCCGCTAGGTCAAATCAAGAGACCCAGTACTTC. This sequence encodes CASGSPARSNQETQYF.

J is TRBJ1-2 and V is TRBV29-1; D possibly corresponds to TRBD1 (5 bases). The germline V gene has CDR1 SQVTM and CDR2 ANQGSEA. This CDR3 spans 13 amino acids. The V gene lost 3 bases and the J gene lost 4 bases, with 12 bases spanning the gap. The CDR3 DNA reads TGCAGCGTTGATCTGGGCCAGGGCTATGGCTACACCTTC. Residues: CSVDLGQGYGYTF.

The chain recombines TRBV2 with TRBJ2-2, with 8 bases fitting TRBD2. Germline loops: CDR1 SNHLY, CDR2 FYNNEI. With V trimmed by 6 bases and J by 6 bases, 6 bases remained unmatched. The CDR3 sequence is 14 residues long. The CDR3 DNA is TGTGCCAGCAGGAGCGGGGGCGGACCCGGGGAGCTGTTTTTT. The encoded protein is CASRSGGGPGELFF. The full variable domain, completed using reference TRBV2 and TRBJ2-2, is EPEVTQTPSHQVTQMGQEVILRCVPISNHLYFYWYRQILGQKVEFLVSFYNNEISEKSEIFDDQFSVERPDGSNFTLKIRSTKLEDSAMYFCASRSGGGPGELFFGEGSRLTVL.

The chain carries TRBV14 and TRBJ2-3; D not certain. From germline, CDR1 is SGHDN and CDR2 FVKESK. This CDR3 is 11 amino acids long. Trimming left V 1 base short and J 9 bases short, with 5 bases between. The CDR3 DNA is TGTGCCAGCAGCCAAGCCCAGACGCAGTATTTT. Amino acid sequence: CASSQAQTQYF.

This rearrangement joins TRBV14 to TRBJ1-1, with D unclear. The germline CDR1 and CDR2 sequences are SGHDN and FVKESK. The CDR3 runs 13 residues. Trimming shortened V by 2 bases and J by 2 bases, and 6 bases separated the two germline ends. CDR3 DNA sequence: TGTGCCAGCAGCCAACCAGGCAACACTGAAGCTTTCTTT. As protein: CASSQPGNTEAFF. The whole variable domain, filled in from reference TRBV14 and TRBJ1-1, reads EAGVTQFPSHSVIEKGQTVTLRCDPISGHDNLYWYRRVMGKEIKFLLHFVKESKQDESGMPNNRFLAERTGGTYSTLKVQPAELEDSGVYFCASSQPGNTEAFFGQGTRLTVV.

The chain uses TRBV11-3 and TRBJ2-7, with D possibly TRBD2 on 6 matching bases. The V gene lost 0 bases and the J gene lost 5 bases, with 14 bases spanning the gap. CDR1 and CDR2 from the germline V gene are SGHNT and YENEEA. The CDR3 has 15 amino acids. CDR3 residues: CASSLDRGKSNEQYF. CDR3 DNA sequence: TGTGCCAGCAGCTTAGATCGCGGGAAAAGCAACGAGCAGTACTTC.

The rearrangement uses TRBV4-3 and TRBJ1-4; D is undetermined. Germline CDR1 is LGHNA and CDR2 is YSLEER. The CDR3 loop spans 15 amino acids. V shed 0 bases and J shed 0 bases, with 5 bases lying between them. The CDR3 sequence: CASSQDWATNEKLFF. The CDR3 nucleotides are TGCGCCAGCAGCCAAGATTGGGCAACTAATGAAAAACTGTTTTTT.

The chain links TRBV6-5 to TRBJ2-2, with D perhaps being TRBD1 or TRBD2 (5 bases each). Trimming pared 7 bases from V and 1 base from J, leaving 13 bases between. CDR3 length: 15 amino acids. The germline gives CDR1 MNHEY, CDR2 SVGAGI. The CDR3 DNA reads TGTGCCAGCAAGCGAGGGGAAATGAACACCGGGGAGCTGTTTTTT. Translation: CASKRGEMNTGELFF.

V usage is TRBV10-3 and J usage is TRBJ2-7; possibly TRBD1 or TRBD2 for D (6 bases each). V was trimmed by 0 bases and J by 3 bases, leaving 9 bases between them. Germline-derived CDR1 and CDR2 are ENHRY and SYGVKD. The CDR3 spans 14 residues. Here the CDR3 reads CAISESQGGYEQYF. In nucleotides, the CDR3 is TGTGCCATCAGTGAGTCACAGGGAGGCTACGAGCAGTACTTC.

The chain uses TRBV7-2 and TRBJ2-2, with D uncertain. The CDR3 consists of 14 residues. The germline V gene has CDR1 SGHTA and CDR2 FQGNSA. Trimming took off 1 base at V and 7 bases at J, with 10 bases between the two ends. Written as DNA, the CDR3 is TGTGCCAGCAGCTTAGACGGGTCCGGCGGGGAGCTGTTTTTT. Its protein is CASSLDGSGGELFF.

V and J are TRBV4-3 and TRBJ1-1; tentatively, D is TRBD1 (6 bases). CDR1 is LGHNA, CDR2 YSLEER, per germline. The V and J ends lost 3 bases and 7 bases respectively, with 15 bases between them. The CDR3 covers 14 residues. The CDR3 DNA sequence: TGCGCCAGCAGCCACCAGGGCAGGGGTAGTGAAGCTTTCTTT. It specifies CASSHQGRGSEAFF.